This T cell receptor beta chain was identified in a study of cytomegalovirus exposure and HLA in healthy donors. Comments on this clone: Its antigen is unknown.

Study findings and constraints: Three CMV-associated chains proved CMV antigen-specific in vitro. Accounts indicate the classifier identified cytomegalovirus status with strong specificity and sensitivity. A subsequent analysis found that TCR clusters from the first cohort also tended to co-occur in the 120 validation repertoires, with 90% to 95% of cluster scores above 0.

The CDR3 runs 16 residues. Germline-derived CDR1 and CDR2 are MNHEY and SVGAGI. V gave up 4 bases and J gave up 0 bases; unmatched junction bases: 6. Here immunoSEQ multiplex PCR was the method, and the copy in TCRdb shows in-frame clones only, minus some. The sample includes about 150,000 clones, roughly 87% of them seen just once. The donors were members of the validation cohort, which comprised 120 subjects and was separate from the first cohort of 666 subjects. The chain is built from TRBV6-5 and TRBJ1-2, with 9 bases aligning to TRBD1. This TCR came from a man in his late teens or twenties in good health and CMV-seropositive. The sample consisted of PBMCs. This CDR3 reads CASSSRGDRANYGYTF. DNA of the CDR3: TGTGCCAGCAGTTCAAGGGGGGACAGGGCTAACTATGGCTACACCTTC.